Included here is one TCR beta chain sequence, with context. No antigen is known for it. This sample stems from a study of cytomegalovirus exposure and HLA in healthy donors. General study points: Most TCR sequences were uncommon, yet certain public TCRs appeared in many donors. The study assumed roughly uniform donor sequencing depth for presence/absence analyses. Judged likely to be a sequencing artifact was a cluster of highly shared sequence variants.

The length of the CDR3 is 14 residues. The germline V gene has CDR1 SGHRS and CDR2 YFSETQ. The trim removed 0 bases at V and 4 bases at J, leaving 2 bases unmatched. Vbeta (60) and Jbeta (13) primers were used in the PCR. TCRdb's copy holds only in-frame clones and misses some; the assay was immunoSEQ multiplex PCR. This sample has approximately 200,000 clones, with approximately 85% found just once. The clonotype originates from a woman aged 50 to 65 in good health and CMV-seronegative. The chain employs TRBV5-1 and TRBJ2-7; 9 bases match TRBD2. Material for sequencing was PBMCs. The CDR3 DNA is TGCGCCAGCAGCTTGGCGACTAGCGGTTACGAGCAGTACTTC. This codes for CASSLATSGYEQYF.